Listed below are T cell receptor beta chains from one sample, sequenced in a study of T cell responses to AZD1222 COVID-19 vaccine. Assay used: immunoSEQ multiplex PCR; TCRdb lists only in-frame clones, some missing. The profile shows tens of thousands of clones, 75% to 90% of them singletons. Here the sequenced sample was peripheral blood, taken 28 days after the second AZD1222 dose. The origin of the receptors is an adult who received the AZD1222 COVID-19 vaccine. Each CDR3 is given with its conserved first and last residue. D genes are given only for firm matches. A row's size may be missing; if present it is once, few, many or a size class.

j_call v_call d_call clone_size cdr3_aa
TRBJ1-4 TRBV19 TRBD1 NA CATRPGTGYEKLFF
TRBJ2-3 TRBV15 TRBD1 NA CATSNRDRVVDTQYF
TRBJ2-2 TRBV7-3 NA NA CASSLSGELFF
TRBJ2-2 TRBV27 TRBD2 NA CASSLAGGSTGELFF
TRBJ2-2 TRBV13 TRBD1 NA CASSQRDSWNTGELFF
TRBJ1-4 TRBV19 NA NA CASRGHGATNEKLFF
TRBJ2-7 TRBV28 TRBD1 once CASSTQGAVYEQYF
TRBJ1-2 TRBV5-6 NA NA CASSLGLPVYGYTF
TRBJ1-1 TRBV28 NA NA CASRGTGNTEAFF
TRBJ2-3 TRBV5-1 NA NA CASSRLGGEGDTQYF
TRBJ1-2 TRBV6-5 NA NA CASRQDNYGYTF
TRBJ2-7 TRBV5-1 NA NA CASSLGTVPTREQYF
TRBJ2-5 TRBV9 NA NA CASSPRPFQFEETQYF
TRBJ2-7 TRBV18 TRBD2 once CASSPPTSGGTYEQYF
TRBJ2-7 TRBV7-9 TRBD1 NA CASSPRPGQGYEQYF
TRBJ1-2 TRBV5-1 NA NA CASSLGDPGRNGYTF
TRBJ2-5 TRBV6-5 NA NA CASSYSGLKQETQYF
TRBJ2-5 TRBV4-1 NA NA CASSQVGGQETQYF
TRBJ2-7 TRBV28 TRBD1 NA CASSFTGGGYEQYF
TRBJ2-1 TRBV29-1 TRBD2 NA CSEWTSGGYNEQFF
TRBJ2-1 TRBV24-1 NA NA CATSDWDGSVNEQFF
TRBJ2-1 TRBV7-9 TRBD2 few CASSTPSSGRTYNEQFF
TRBJ2-1 TRBV6-5 NA NA CASSPKGRNEQFF
TRBJ1-2 TRBV4-2 NA NA CASSQERYYGYTF
TRBJ2-1 TRBV11-3 TRBD2 NA CASSGGLAGGDEQFF
TRBJ2-3 TRBV9 TRBD1 NA CASSGQGLGADTQYF
TRBJ2-7 TRBV12-3/TRBV12-4 NA once CASSTTIYEQYF
TRBJ1-5 TRBV6-2/TRBV6-3 NA NA CASSLQDWANQPQHF
TRBJ2-7 TRBV30 TRBD1 NA CAWSVSWDRGSYEQYF
TRBJ1-2 TRBV29-1 TRBD1 NA CSTPTGTADGYTF
TRBJ1-5 TRBV29-1 TRBD1 NA CSVKHPGQGHQPQHF
TRBJ2-7 TRBV5-1 TRBD1 NA CASSHGDSSYEQYF
TRBJ2-2 TRBV2 TRBD2 NA CASSVAGGPGELFF
TRBJ1-1 TRBV11-3 NA NA CASSVGVNTEAFF
TRBJ1-2 TRBV28 NA NA CASSLSGGRYGYTF
TRBJ1-4 TRBV7-2 TRBD1 NA CASSLDRGRSEKLFF
TRBJ2-2 TRBV7-3 NA NA CASSSNGGLNTGELFF
TRBJ1-1 TRBV7-3 NA NA CASSLSVNTEAFF
TRBJ2-7 TRBV5-4 TRBD1 NA CASSLEGASSEQYF
TRBJ2-5 TRBV5-1 TRBD2 NA CASSLDFSGRRETQYF
TRBJ2-1 TRBV19 NA NA CASSLSVYNEQFF
TRBJ1-1 TRBV5-6 TRBD1 NA CASSFGTGGTEAFF
TRBJ1-5 TRBV19 NA NA CASSIEGHGQPQHF
TRBJ1-4 TRBV6-5 NA NA CASTRTPNEKLFF
TRBJ1-1 TRBV3-1/TRBV3-2 NA few CASSQDGQNTEAFF
TRBJ1-1 TRBV6-5 TRBD1 NA CASPPGGRTEAFF
TRBJ1-4 TRBV6-5 NA NA CASSPRGGNEKLFF
TRBJ2-3 TRBV5-8 TRBD1 NA CASDRGQADTQYF
TRBJ2-1 TRBV20-1 TRBD2 NA CSASGLAGRYSYNEQFF
TRBJ1-5 TRBV2 NA NA CASRTGPRNQPQHF
TRBJ1-3 TRBV7-3 TRBD1 NA CASSLKGTGERNTIYF
TRBJ1-1 TRBV19 TRBD1 NA CASSVTGGVTEAFF
TRBJ1-4 TRBV5-1 TRBD1 NA CASSLALGQGAGKLFF
TRBJ2-1 TRBV11-3 NA NA CASSLIADNEQFF